These 12 T cell receptor beta chains share one sample of origin, sequenced in a study of response to subunit inactivated influenza vaccine. MiXCR, applied by TCRdb to the RT-PCR reads, yields one record per CDR3 protein. The data show roughly 460,000 distinct CDR3 sequences, about 10% seen once. Here the sequenced sample was PBMCs from blood, taken 40 to 50 days after vaccination. These receptors were collected from a man over 45 who received an inactivated influenza vaccine.

This clonotype was seen many times. The chain employs TRBV20-1 and TRBJ2-5, with D perhaps TRBD2 (5 bases). Germline CDR1 is DFQATT and CDR2 is SNEGSKA (reference sequence). The CDR3 covers 16 residues. Trimming pared 3 bases from V and 1 base from J, leaving 18 bases between. This CDR3 reads CSASSGGLSTQETQYF. CDR3 sequence (DNA): TGCAGTGCTAGTTCCGGCGGGCTGTCTACCCAAGAGACCCAGTACTTC.

The V and J genes are TRBV7-2 and TRBJ2-2; weak D call: TRBD2 (6 bases). The germline V and J ends were trimmed by 1 base and 5 bases, with 11 bases remaining between them. Germline CDR1 is SGHTA and CDR2 is FQGNSA. CDR3 length: 15 amino acids. This CDR3 reads CASSLVSGGTGELFF. The CDR3 DNA is TGTGCCAGCAGCTTAGTCTCCGGGGGTACCGGGGAGCTGTTTTTT.

This chain links TRBV11-2 with TRBJ1-6; D uncertain. Per germline, CDR1 SGHAT and CDR2 FQNNGV. The V and J ends lost 5 bases and 10 bases respectively, with 9 bases between them. The CDR3 loop spans 12 amino acids. The DNA of the CDR3 is TGTGCCAGCAGCCTGCTATCCTCACCCCTCCACTTT. Protein product: CASSLLSSPLHF.

The chain carries TRBV2 and TRBJ2-5, with D possibly being TRBD2 (6 bases). V was pared by 8 bases and J by 0 bases, with 16 bases between. The CDR3 has 15 residues. Germline V gene sequence: CDR1 SNHLY, CDR2 FYNNEI. CDR3 region: CASGSAGLHQETQYF. The DNA of the CDR3 is TGTGCCAGCGGTTCTGCGGGACTCCACCAAGAGACCCAGTACTTC.

V and J are TRBV12-3 or TRBV12-4 and TRBJ1-5; 7 bases map to TRBD1. The V segment lost 3 bases and the J segment 9 bases; nucleotides outside the gene matches: 8. There are 14 residues in the CDR3. The CDR3 region has the DNA TGTGCCAGCAGTTTCAGTACAGGGGAAGGGCCCCAGCATTTT. Translated, it gives CASSFSTGEGPQHF.

The chain has TRBV12-3 or TRBV12-4 and TRBJ2-2, with TRBD2 as a possible D gene (5 bases). The CDR3 is 14 amino acids. V was pared by 8 bases and J by 6 bases, with 16 bases between. The CDR3 sequence is CASSPKTRSGELFF. In DNA, the CDR3 is TGTGCCAGCTCCCCCAAAACTAGATCCGGGGAGCTGTTTTTT.

This clonotype was detected only a few times. The chain combines TRBV20-1 with TRBJ2-7; D perhaps matches TRBD1 (5 bases). CDR1 is DFQATT, CDR2 SNEGSKA, per germline (reference sequence). CDR3 size: 14 residues. V dropped 3 bases and J dropped 4 bases, with 16 bases sitting between them. The CDR3 here is CSASPGHGRYEQYF. In DNA, the CDR3 is TGCAGTGCTAGCCCCGGACACGGACGATACGAGCAGTACTTC.

This clonotype was counted ten times or more. The chain recombines TRBV12-3 or TRBV12-4 with TRBJ2-4; tentative D call: TRBD2 (5 bases). The CDR3 contains 14 residues. V gave up 8 bases and J gave up 0 bases, with 11 bases separating them. CDR3 region: CASENEGAKNIQYF. As DNA, the CDR3 is TGTGCCAGCGAAAACGAGGGAGCCAAAAACATTCAGTACTTC.

Comment on this clonotype: An end of the junction does not agree with germline; a read error may underlie this. The chain carries TRBV20-1 and TRBJ2-5, with 11 bases that match TRBD2. Germline values: CDR1 DFQATT, CDR2 SNEGSKA (reference sequence). The length of the CDR3 is 14 residues. The CDR3 DNA follows: TGCAGTGCTAGTTTAGCGGGGGGGCAAGGGACCCAGTACTTC. This gives the protein CSASLAGGQGTQYF.

V is TRBV5-1 and J is TRBJ2-1, with 10 bases aligning to TRBD2. The germline V gene has CDR1 SGHRS and CDR2 YFSETQ. V lost 2 bases and J lost 5; bases outside the gene matches: 4. This CDR3 contains 15 residues. CDR3 loop: CASSFLAGVNNEQFF. The CDR3 nucleotides read TGCGCCAGCAGCTTCCTAGCGGGGGTCAACAATGAGCAGTTCTTC. Using reference TRBV5-1 and TRBJ2-1 for the parts outside the CDR3, the full variable domain is KAGVTQTPRYLIKTRGQQVTLSCSPISGHRSVSWYQQTPGQGLQFLFEYFSETQRNKGNFPGRFSGRQFSNSRSEMNVSTLELGDSALYLCASSFLAGVNNEQFFGPGTRLTVL.

V and J are TRBV6-5 and TRBJ2-3; perhaps TRBD2 as D (5 bases). CDR1 is MNHEY, CDR2 SVGAGI, per germline. Trimming took 2 bases from V and 5 from J, leaving 17 bases between them. The CDR3 is 16 amino acids. CDR3 in DNA: TGTGCCAGCAGTTACCCAACGGGGTGGTTGGGAGATACGCAGTATTTT. This gives the protein CASSYPTGWLGDTQYF.

In its sample, this clonotype was seen a few times. This sequence joins TRBV15 and TRBJ2-1, with TRBD1 as a possible D gene (6 bases). The CDR3 runs 16 residues. CDR1 and CDR2 (germline): LNHNV, YYDKDF (reference sequence). V dropped 0 bases and J dropped 9 bases, with 18 bases sitting between them. This chain's CDR3 is CATSRDRGTGLREQFF. In DNA, the CDR3 is TGTGCCACCAGCAGAGATCGTGGAACAGGGCTACGTGAGCAGTTCTTC.